These 21 T cell receptor beta chains share one sample of origin, sequenced in a study of T cells after yellow fever vaccination. TCRdb ran MiXCR on the 5' RACE reads and lists one entry per CDR3 protein. This repertoire shows about 330,000 distinct CDR3 sequences, 6.8% found once; its top ten account for about 18%. This specimen consisted of PBMCs, obtained more than 40 days after the first yellow fever vaccination. The receptors here all came from a man aged 18 to 29 who received the YFV17D yellow fever vaccine.

This clonotype was seen ten or more times. This chain links TRBV7-2 with TRBJ2-2; D remains ambiguous. Germline CDR1 is SGHTA and CDR2 is FQGNSA. V was cut by 7 bases and J by 5 bases, with 2 bases left in between. There are 10 residues in the CDR3. Here the CDR3 reads CASTTGELFF. As DNA, the CDR3 is TGTGCCAGCACGACCGGGGAGCTGTTTTTT.

This sequence joins TRBV20-1 and TRBJ2-7; TRBD2 matches at 12 bases. Per the germline V gene, CDR1 is DFQATT and CDR2 is SNEGSKA (reference sequence). J gave up 4 bases and V 5 bases, and 6 bases lay outside the gene matches. CDR3 size: 14 residues. The CDR3: CSAGSSGGVYEQYF. Written as DNA, the CDR3 is TGCAGTGCTGGTTCTAGCGGGGGGGTTTACGAGCAGTACTTC.

Only a few counts were recorded for this clonotype. The chain couples TRBV29-1 to TRBJ1-2; D call uncertain. The germline V and J ends were trimmed by 4 bases and 8 bases, with 20 bases remaining between them. This CDR3 has 14 residues. The V gene's germline CDR1 is SQVTM and CDR2 ANQGSEA. In DNA form, the CDR3 reads TGCAGCGTTGTGACTGGCGCCGGCGGTGGGGGCTACACCTTC. As protein: CSVVTGAGGGGYTF.

In this sample, this clonotype turned up a few times. The chain is built from TRBV10-3 and TRBJ2-5, with D unresolved. CDR1 and CDR2 from the germline V gene are ENHRY and SYGVKD. V was shortened by 4 bases and J by 4 bases, with 7 bases between the two germline ends. This CDR3 contains 12 residues. In DNA, the CDR3 is TGTGCCATCAGTGTGGCTGGAGAGACCCAGTACTTC. Its translation is CAISVAGETQYF.

This clonotype was counted between two and nine times. The rearrangement uses TRBV7-9 and TRBJ1-4; 7 nucleotides agree with TRBD1. In germline, CDR1 is SEHNR, CDR2 FQNEAQ (reference sequence). The CDR3 length is 15 residues. With V trimmed by 5 bases and J by 4 bases, 7 bases remained unmatched. For the CDR3, the DNA is TGTGCCAGCAGCATCCCGACAGGGCATAATGAAAAACTGTTTTTT. It encodes CASSIPTGHNEKLFF.

V gene TRBV7-9 combines with J gene TRBJ1-2; D is possibly TRBD1 (5 bases). This CDR3 has 16 residues. Trimming cost V 5 bases and J 1 base, with 17 bases left between them. Looked up from germline, CDR1 is SEHNR and CDR2 is FQNEAQ (reference sequence). The CDR3 DNA reads as TGTGCCAGCAGCCAAGGAGGGGCACTCCTTAACTATGGCTACACCTTC. This encodes CASSQGGALLNYGYTF.

This clonotype turned up a few times. This chain joins TRBV4-1 and TRBJ1-1, with a possible D match to TRBD1 (5 bases). This CDR3 comprises 15 residues. Per the germline V gene, CDR1 is MGHRA and CDR2 is YSYEKL. Trimming stripped 0 bases from V and 7 bases from J, with 15 bases between. Here the CDR3 reads CASSQDIQGRNEAFF. CDR3 coding DNA: TGCGCCAGCAGCCAAGATATTCAGGGAAGGAATGAAGCTTTCTTT.

This clonotype turned up a few times. The chain employs TRBV4-3 and TRBJ2-7; D is ambiguous. Looked up from germline, CDR1 is LGHNA and CDR2 is YSLEER. Trimming pared 0 bases from V and 6 bases from J, leaving 15 bases between. The CDR3 runs to 15 residues. As DNA, the CDR3 is TGCGCCAGCAGCCAAGAGCTTTTCGGTCGGATCGAGCAGTACTTC. It encodes CASSQELFGRIEQYF.

In regard to this clonotype: Just one base apart from a much larger clone, this may be a read error. The rearrangement joins TRBV6-2 or TRBV6-3 to TRBJ2-5; 13 nucleotides match TRBD2. Germline CDR1 reads MNHEY; CDR2 reads SVGEGT. The CDR3 extends over 18 amino acids. The CDR3 nucleotides read TGTGCCTGCAGTTACGTCGGACTAGCGGGGGCCTCCCAAGAGACCCAGTACTTC. Translated, it gives CACSYVGLAGASQETQYF.

This clonotype has ten or more counts. This chain connects TRBV5-5 to TRBJ2-5; D possibly corresponds to TRBD1 (5 bases). This CDR3 contains 13 residues. The V end was cut by 0 bases, the J end by 4 bases, with 7 bases between. CDR1 and CDR2 (germline): SGHKS, YYEKEE (reference sequence). The CDR3 here is CASSLARVETQYF. CDR3 nucleotides: TGTGCCAGCAGCTTGGCCAGGGTAGAGACCCAGTACTTC.

This clonotype was seen a few times. V is TRBV7-2 and J is TRBJ1-3, with D possibly being TRBD1 (6 bases). The CDR3 has 16 amino acids. Looked up from germline, CDR1 is SGHTA and CDR2 is FQGNSA. With 3 bases removed from V and 0 bases from J, the gap between germline ends came to 12 bases. The CDR3 sequence: CASSFGQSNSGNTIYF. The CDR3 DNA is TGTGCCAGCAGCTTCGGACAGAGCAACTCTGGAAACACCATATATTTT.

This clonotype turned up a few times. Written as DNA, the CDR3 is TGCAGTGCTAGAGGTCCCGCACTAGCGGGGGAGAGCACAGATACGCAGTATTTT. It yields the protein CSARGPALAGESTDTQYF. This chain uses TRBV20-1 with TRBJ2-3; 11 bases line up with TRBD2. This CDR3 contains 18 residues. Trimming removed 1 base from V and 0 bases from J; junction bases left unmatched: 9. CDR1 is DFQATT, CDR2 SNEGSKA, per germline (reference sequence).

This clonotype showed up just a few times. V is TRBV5-1 and J is TRBJ1-2; D remains unclear. The CDR3 spans 16 residues. V shed 1 base and J shed 6 bases, with 19 bases lying between them. The germline CDR1 and CDR2 sequences are SGHRS and YFSETQ. CDR3 sequence (DNA): TGCGCCAGCAGCTTGAAAGCAGCAGGCAGAAGGGATGGCTACACCTTC. Amino acid sequence: CASSLKAAGRRDGYTF.

The sample holds a few counts of this clonotype. The chain uses TRBV4-1 and TRBJ1-5; D is ambiguous. This CDR3 contains 13 residues. CDR1 is MGHRA, CDR2 YSYEKL, per germline. V lost 5 bases and J 5 bases, leaving 10 bases between the germline ends. The CDR3 nucleotides are TGCGCCAGCAGCTTCGTCGATGATCAGCCCCAGCATTTT. The encoded protein is CASSFVDDQPQHF.

The chain links TRBV2 to TRBJ2-1; TRBD2 matches at 7 bases. Germline trimming cut 10 bases from V and 8 bases from J; bases unmatched to any gene: 26. This CDR3 has 18 residues. The germline CDR1 and CDR2 sequences are SNHLY and FYNNEI. The CDR3 nucleotides are TGTGCCATCTGTTTCAATTGGGGGGGGGACTCGGCGGGCCATGAGCAGTTCTTC. This codes for CAICFNWGGDSAGHEQFF.

This clonotype was seen only a few times. CDR3 sequence reads: CASSQASSATVVDTQYF. CDR3 DNA: TGCGCCAGCAGCCAAGCGAGTTCGGCGACCGTGGTGGATACGCAGTATTTT. The rearrangement uses TRBV4-1 and TRBJ2-3; D remains unclear. CDR1 MGHRA and CDR2 YSYEKL come from the germline V gene. The V and J ends lost 1 base and 6 bases respectively, with 20 bases between them. The CDR3 is 17 residues long.

This clonotype was seen many times. The chain couples TRBV20-1 to TRBJ2-5; D might be TRBD1 (6 bases). The germline V and J ends were trimmed by 5 bases and 1 base, with 20 bases remaining between them. CDR3 length equals 16 residues. Germline lookup yields CDR1 DFQATT and CDR2 SNEGSKA (reference sequence). CDR3 loop: CSAQRTASTIQETQYF. CDR3 nucleotides: TGCAGTGCTCAACGGACAGCGTCTACGATCCAAGAGACCCAGTACTTC.

V is TRBV6-5 and J is TRBJ1-2; D is undetermined. This CDR3 contains 16 residues. From germline, CDR1 is MNHEY and CDR2 SVGAGI. V dropped 0 bases and J dropped 4 bases, with 15 bases sitting between them. For the CDR3, the DNA is TGTGCCAGCAGTTACTCGCGGAGGGTGGCGGGCTATGGCTACACCTTC. Its translation is CASSYSRRVAGYGYTF.

V is TRBV14 and J is TRBJ2-5; D not certain. The CDR3 has 12 amino acids. Trimming removed 0 bases from V and 5 bases from J, with 4 bases in between. The germline V gene has CDR1 SGHDN and CDR2 FVKESK. CDR3 amino acids: CASSQDHETQYF. The CDR3 DNA sequence: TGTGCCAGCAGCCAAGATCATGAGACCCAGTACTTC.

This clonotype showed up many times. V is TRBV7-2 and J is TRBJ1-4; 7 bases agree with TRBD1. CDR3 length: 14 amino acids. With 1 base clipped from V and 6 bases from J, the junction kept 2 bases outside the gene matches. The germline CDR1 and CDR2 sequences are SGHTA and FQGNSA. The CDR3 DNA reads TGTGCCAGCAGCTTAGACGGGACAGATGAAAAACTGTTTTTT. It yields the protein CASSLDGTDEKLFF.

The genes are TRBV6-2 or TRBV6-3 and TRBJ2-1, with 9 bases identical to TRBD1. The CDR3 is 19 residues long. Unmatched junction bases numbered 22, after V lost 6 bases and J lost 7 bases. CDR1 and CDR2 from the germline V gene are MNHEY and SVGEGT. The CDR3 protein is CASRSPQGALGTQGNEQFF. The CDR3 bases are TGTGCCAGCAGGTCCCCACAGGGGGCGTTGGGAACTCAGGGTAATGAGCAGTTCTTC.